This is a list of T cell receptor beta chains from one sample in a study of quantifying T cell responses using KT2 cells. TCRdb called the UMI-ligation and nested PCR reads again in MiXCR, with one record for every CDR3 protein. The sample records 39,000 or so distinct CDR3 sequences, over 15% being singletons. The sample comprised PBMCs spiked with cells of the T cell clone KT2. These receptors all stem from a human donor. CDR3s include the opening cysteine and the closing phenylalanine or tryptophan. A D gene is named only where the DNA matches it firmly. Some rows mark clone size as missing; the rest say once, few, many or name a class of expanded clone.

TGCAGCGCCTTAGGACAGCACGGCGAGCAGTACTTC	CSALGQHGEQYF	TRBV29-1	TRBJ2-7	many	.
TGTGCCAGCAGGGACCTCGGACAGGCCCCTTCACCCCTCCACTTT	CASRDLGQAPSPLHF	TRBV6-2/TRBV6-3	TRBJ1-6	.	TRBD1
TGTGCCAGCAGTTATAGGGGGGCCCCTTTCTTT	CASSYRGAPFF	TRBV12-3/TRBV12-4	TRBJ1-1	few	.
TGTGCCTGGAGTGGAGACGGTGACTCTGGAAACACCATATATTTT	CAWSGDGDSGNTIYF	TRBV30	TRBJ1-3	.	.
TGCAGTGCTAGACGGATGGGACAGGGAAGCACTGAAGCTTTCTTT	CSARRMGQGSTEAFF	TRBV20-1	TRBJ1-1	many	TRBD1
TGTGCCAGCTGGGCTAGCGGGGTCCCAGATACGCAGTATTTT	CASWASGVPDTQYF	TRBV11-2	TRBJ2-3	.	TRBD2
TGTGCCAGCAGCTTGAGGGGAGGGACTAGAGATGTAAACATTCAGTACTTC	CASSLRGGTRDVNIQYF	TRBV5-8	TRBJ2-4	few	TRBD2
TGCGCCAGCAGCTTTCGTGAAGCTTTCTTT	CASSFREAFF	TRBV5-1	TRBJ1-1	few	.
TGTGCCAGCAGCCGAATTTTCCGACAGCTTAACTCTGGAAACACCATATATTTT	CASSRIFRQLNSGNTIYF	TRBV3-1	TRBJ1-3	.	.
TGTGCCAGCAGTTGGACTAGCGGACAAGAGACCCAGTACTTC	CASSWTSGQETQYF	TRBV6-5	TRBJ2-5	many	TRBD2
TGTGCCAGCAGTTACTCACTAGCGGGAGGGGATACGCAGTATTTT	CASSYSLAGGDTQYF	TRBV6-6	TRBJ2-3	few	TRBD2
TGTGCCAGCAGCTTAGGTCAGGGCCGGCCCCAGCATTTT	CASSLGQGRPQHF	TRBV7-2	TRBJ1-5	.	.
TGTGCCAGCAGTACTCCGCTGAGGGACAGAAAAAACATTCAGTACTTC	CASSTPLRDRKNIQYF	TRBV6-2/TRBV6-3	TRBJ2-4	few	TRBD1
TGTGCCAGTAGATCATACGAAAATTCACCCCTCCACTTT	CASRSYENSPLHF	TRBV9	TRBJ1-6	many	.
TGTGCCAGCAGGGCAGGGTCTGGAAACACCATATATTTT	CASRAGSGNTIYF	TRBV6-6	TRBJ1-3	.	.
TGTGCCAGCAGCTTATACGGGACAGGCGCCTCCTACGAGCAGTACTTC	CASSLYGTGASYEQYF	TRBV7-3	TRBJ2-7	.	TRBD1
TGTGCCAGCAGCGACCCCATTAGCGGGAGCGGAGATACGCAGTATTTT	CASSDPISGSGDTQYF	TRBV11-2	TRBJ2-3	few	TRBD2
TGTGCCAGCAGTCTCGAGGGGACGCAGTATTTT	CASSLEGTQYF	TRBV12-3/TRBV12-4	TRBJ2-3	medium-sized	.
TGTGCCAGCAGCTTAGACGGGTTCACCTATGGCTACACCTTC	CASSLDGFTYGYTF	TRBV7-9	TRBJ1-2	few	.
TGTGCCAGCAGTTACTACGAGGGGCGGACCTACGAGCAGTACTTC	CASSYYEGRTYEQYF	TRBV6-5	TRBJ2-7	.	.
TGCGCCAGCACTCCTGGCCAGGACAGGGCAATCTACGAGCAGTACTTC	CASTPGQDRAIYEQYF	TRBV5-1	TRBJ2-7	few	TRBD1
TGTGCCAGCAGCTTAGTGCTAGTGGGGCCGCCCGGGAGTGGCTACACCTTC	CASSLVLVGPPGSGYTF	TRBV7-9	TRBJ1-2	.	.
TGTGCCAGCAGTCTCCGGACTGGGATCGATACGCAGTATTTT	CASSLRTGIDTQYF	TRBV12-3/TRBV12-4	TRBJ2-3	.	.
TGCGCCAGCAGCCCGGGGGGGGCAGGACTCTCTCATGGCTACACCTTC	CASSPGGAGLSHGYTF	TRBV5-1	TRBJ1-2	.	.
TGCAGTGCCGGACTAGCGGGAGATACGCAGTATTTT	CSAGLAGDTQYF	TRBV20-1	TRBJ2-3	.	TRBD2
TGTGCCAGCAGCGAGGTTGGGAACACTGAAGCTTTCTTT	CASSEVGNTEAFF	TRBV11-2	TRBJ1-1	few	.
TGTGCCAGCAGCTTAGGTCGCTACCTTAGCACAGATACGCAGTATTTT	CASSLGRYLSTDTQYF	TRBV7-2	TRBJ2-3	many	.
TGCGCCAGCAGCCTTTCGACTAGCGGGAGCAATGAGCAGTTCTTC	CASSLSTSGSNEQFF	TRBV4-3	TRBJ2-1	.	TRBD2
TGTGCCAGCAGCGACCCCCAGGACAGAGAGACCCAGTACTTC	CASSDPQDRETQYF	TRBV3-1	TRBJ2-5	.	.
TGTGCCAGCAGTTTCGGCAGCGTGGGTAGGAACTTC	CASSFGSVGRNF	TRBV28	TRBJ2-7	.	.
TGTGCCAGCACCACGGGACCAGGTGGGTCCTACGAGCAGTACTTC	CASTTGPGGSYEQYF	TRBV6-1	TRBJ2-7	few	.
TGCAGTGCATCCTCTTCCGGGACTGCTCGCAATGAGCAGTTCTTC	CSASSSGTARNEQFF	TRBV20-1	TRBJ2-1	.	.
TGTGCCAGCTCACCGACAGGGACCGATTCACCCCTCCACTTT	CASSPTGTDSPLHF	TRBV18	TRBJ1-6	.	TRBD1
TGTGCCAGCAGCTTCACAGGGGAGGCAGATACGCAGTATTTT	CASSFTGEADTQYF	TRBV7-3	TRBJ2-3	few	.
TGCGCCACTCATCCGGGACAGGGGAATGAGCAGTTCTTC	CATHPGQGNEQFF	TRBV5-1	TRBJ2-1	few	TRBD1
TGTGCCAGCAGCGAACAAGGTCAGCCCCAGCATTTT	CASSEQGQPQHF	TRBV5-6	TRBJ1-5	many	.
TGTGCCAGCAGCCTCAATCCACTAGCGGGAGGGGGGCAGTACTTC	CASSLNPLAGGGQYF	TRBV7-2	TRBJ2-7	many	TRBD2
TGCGCCAGCAGTGAGTCGGGGGGTCGTCTCCCTGCAATCTCTGGGGCCAACGTCCTGACTTTC	CASSESGGRLPAISGANVLTF	TRBV10-2	TRBJ2-6	.	.
TGTGCCAGCAGAAACGGGTTTGGGGGGTTTGTAACCGGGGAGCTGTTTTTT	CASRNGFGGFVTGELFF	TRBV12-3/TRBV12-4	TRBJ2-2	.	.
TGTGCCAGCGCGGAACAGGGCAATCAGCCCCAGCATTTT	CASAEQGNQPQHF	TRBV11-3	TRBJ1-5	few	.
TGTGCCAGCAGCTTAGCGGGGGTTACCGCGAACACCGGGGAGCTGTTTTTT	CASSLAGVTANTGELFF	TRBV11-2	TRBJ2-2	few	.
TGTGCCAGCAGTTACGGGGAGCCTCGTGAGCAGTTCTTC	CASSYGEPREQFF	TRBV6-6	TRBJ2-1	few	.
TGTGCCAGCAGCGAAGGGGTCCCGCAGTATTTT	CASSEGVPQYF	TRBV7-9	TRBJ2-3	few	.
TGTGCCAGCACCTGGACAGGGAGTAGGTCACCCCTCCACTTT	CASTWTGSRSPLHF	TRBV2	TRBJ1-6	few	TRBD1
TGTGCCACCAGTGATTCGCAGAGCCGTTTTAATCAGCCCCAGCATTTT	CATSDSQSRFNQPQHF	TRBV24-1	TRBJ1-5	few	.
TGTGCCATCAGTGAGACAGGGATGGAGACCCAGTACTTC	CAISETGMETQYF	TRBV10-3	TRBJ2-5	.	.
TGTGCCAGCAGTAAACAGGGGAATGAGCAGTTCTTC	CASSKQGNEQFF	TRBV6-2/TRBV6-3	TRBJ2-1	.	TRBD1
TGTGCCAGCAGCCCGGGACTAGGGCTCACAGATACGCAGTATTTT	CASSPGLGLTDTQYF	TRBV6-4	TRBJ2-3	.	TRBD2
TGTGCCGGCGGGACCTATGGCTACACCTTC	CAGGTYGYTF	TRBV30	TRBJ1-2	many	.
TGTGCCACCAGTGATTTGGGCAGGGAGATAGATACGCAGTATTTT	CATSDLGREIDTQYF	TRBV24-1	TRBJ2-3	.	.
TGCAGTGCCCAAACGGGGTTAGCGGGAGGGCCTCTGTTCTTC	CSAQTGLAGGPLFF	TRBV20-1	TRBJ2-1	few	TRBD2
TGTGCCAGCTCCGGTAGGTCTAACACTGAAGCTTTCTTT	CASSGRSNTEAFF	TRBV18	TRBJ1-1	few	.
TGTGCCAGCAGTTTAGGCGGGACAGGGGTCCAAACCAGTCTCCTGCGACCGTACGAGCAGTACTTC	CASSLGGTGVQTSLLRPYEQYF	TRBV12-3/TRBV12-4	TRBJ2-7	many	TRBD1
TGTGCCAGCAGTTCACCTGGAGGGGGCCTCTACACCTTC	CASSSPGGGLYTF	TRBV12-3/TRBV12-4	TRBJ1-2	few	TRBD1
TGTGCCAGCAGCTCCATTTTGGGGGTCACTGAAGCTTTCTTT	CASSSILGVTEAFF	TRBV7-2	TRBJ1-1	.	.
TGCGCCAGCCGTCAGGGGTGGGGCACAGATACGCAGTATTTT	CASRQGWGTDTQYF	TRBV10-2	TRBJ2-3	.	.
TGTGCCACCAGTGATCTACTAGCGGGAGGGTCGAATGAGCAGTTCTTC	CATSDLLAGGSNEQFF	TRBV24-1	TRBJ2-1	few	TRBD2
TGCGCCAGCAGCTCCTGGGCGGACTCCTACGAGCAGTACTTC	CASSSWADSYEQYF	TRBV5-1	TRBJ2-7	.	.